This is a list of T cell receptor beta chains from one sample in a study of blood T cell repertoires in COVID-19. The protocol was immunoSEQ multiplex PCR, while the TCRdb copy is restricted to in-frame clones and leaves out a portion. The sample records 60,000 to 65,000 clones, over 65% being singletons. Sequenced input: peripheral blood. All receptors derive from a man aged 55 to 70 with COVID-19, enrolled during active disease. Both conserved end residues are part of each CDR3. A D gene is named only where the DNA matches it firmly. Only some rows state a clone size, as once, few, many or a class for expanded clones.

NA	TRBV29-1	NA	TRBJ2-3	TGCAGCGTTGAGGGTACTAGACCAGATACGCAGTATTTT	CSVEGTRPDTQYF
TRBD1	TRBV4-1	NA	TRBJ1-5	TGCGCCAGCAGCCAAGCTCCGGGACAGGGTTTCGATGGCAATCAGCCCCAGCATTTT	CASSQAPGQGFDGNQPQHF
TRBD1	TRBV5-4	NA	TRBJ1-1	TGTGCCAGCAGCTCGGGACAGGTGAAAACGAACACTGAAGCTTTCTTT	CASSSGQVKTNTEAFF
TRBD2	TRBV9	NA	TRBJ2-1	TGTGCCAGCAGCGACCCCTTGGAAGCGGGAAGGGGCTACAATGAGCAGTTCTTC	CASSDPLEAGRGYNEQFF
NA	TRBV5-1	few	TRBJ1-4	TGCGCCAGCAGCTTGGGGTTCGGGGCAACTAATGAAAAACTGTTTTTT	CASSLGFGATNEKLFF
TRBD1	TRBV5-1	NA	TRBJ2-7	TGCGCCAGCAGAAAAGGACAGGCCTACGAGCAGTACTTC	CASRKGQAYEQYF
NA	TRBV30	few	TRBJ1-3	TGTGCCTGGAGTCAGGGCTACTCTGGAAACACCATATATTTT	CAWSQGYSGNTIYF
NA	TRBV30	NA	TRBJ2-5	TGTGCCTGGAGCCACCAGGGCTTGGAAGAGACCCAGTACTTC	CAWSHQGLEETQYF
TRBD1	TRBV11-3	NA	TRBJ1-1	TGTGCCAGCAGCCCTTGGACAGGGGAGCACACTGAAGCTTTCTTT	CASSPWTGEHTEAFF
NA	TRBV4-1	NA	TRBJ1-1	TGCGCCAGCAGCCAAGATCGAAATCCTAGGGAAGCTTTCTTT	CASSQDRNPREAFF
NA	TRBV5-4	NA	TRBJ2-3	TGTGCCAGCAGCCTACCCAACACAGATACGCAGTATTTT	CASSLPNTDTQYF
TRBD2	TRBV30	NA	TRBJ2-3	TGTGCCTGGAGGGGACTAGCGGGGATAGATACGCAGTATTTT	CAWRGLAGIDTQYF
NA	TRBV3-1/TRBV3-2	NA	TRBJ2-3	TGTGCCAGCAGCCAAGATTTCAGAGATACGCAGTATTTT	CASSQDFRDTQYF
NA	TRBV21-1	NA	TRBJ2-5	TGTGCCAGCAGCAAACAGGGGCCAGAGACCCAGTACTTC	CASSKQGPETQYF
TRBD1	TRBV19	NA	TRBJ1-1	TGTGCCAGTAGTATGGGACAGCCCTATGGAGCTTTCTTT	CASSMGQPYGAFF
NA	TRBV11-2	NA	TRBJ2-2	TGTGCCAGCAGACCTCCGGGATCTAACACCGGGGAGCTGTTTTTT	CASRPPGSNTGELFF
TRBD2	TRBV6-5	NA	TRBJ2-5	TGTGCCAGCTGGCGGGAGCCTCGAGAGACCCAGTACTTC	CASWREPRETQYF
TRBD2	TRBV5-4	NA	TRBJ2-5	TGTGCCAGCAGCTTGGGCGGGGGGGGCTTTCAAGAGACCCAGTACTTC	CASSLGGGGFQETQYF
TRBD2	TRBV2	NA	TRBJ2-2	TGTGCCAGCAGGGGGACTAGCGACCACACCGGGGAGCTGTTTTTT	CASRGTSDHTGELFF
NA	TRBV10-3	NA	TRBJ2-7	TGTGCCATCAGTGATCCCCTAGTCACCTACGAGCAGTACTTC	CAISDPLVTYEQYF
TRBD2	TRBV7-9	NA	TRBJ2-3	TGTGCCAGCAGCTGGCTAGCGGGAGGGTCAGATACGCAGTATTTT	CASSWLAGGSDTQYF
TRBD1	TRBV12-5	NA	TRBJ2-7	TGTGCTAGTGGTTTGGCAACGACAGGGTATAGTCGCTACGAGCAGTACTTC	CASGLATTGYSRYEQYF